One and the same sample provided the 5 T cell receptor beta chains below, sequenced in a study of OX40 agonist ivuxolimab in advanced cancers. Generated by immunoSEQ multiplex PCR, the TCRdb table keeps only in-frame clones and is missing some. The sample contains approximately 49,000 clones, 85% of which appear only once. Sequenced material: CD4+ or CD8+ T cells sorted from blood, taken in a trial of the OX40 agonist ivuxolimab. The receptors come from an adult with an advanced solid tumor such as melanoma, head and neck, liver or kidney cancer.

This chain uses TRBV28 with TRBJ1-6; maybe TRBD1 (6 bases). Trimming stripped 3 bases from V and 8 bases from J, with 11 bases between. Germline loops: CDR1 MDHEN, CDR2 SYDVKM. CDR3 length: 14 amino acids. CDR3 in DNA: TGTGCCAGCAGTTTGGGGCAGGGGTATTCACCCCTCCACTTT. Protein: CASSLGQGYSPLHF.

The V and J genes are TRBV9 and TRBJ2-3; D is possibly TRBD1 (5 bases). CDR3 size: 13 residues. Trimming removed 4 bases from V and 3 bases from J, with 9 bases in between. In germline, CDR1 is SGDLS, CDR2 YYNGEE. Here the CDR3 reads CASSPRQTDTQYF. The CDR3 DNA follows: TGTGCCAGCAGCCCCAGACAGACAGATACGCAGTATTTT.

This clone came up once. The rearrangement joins TRBV27 to TRBJ1-5; weak D call: TRBD1 (6 bases). Germline V CDR1 and CDR2: MNHEY, SMNVEV (reference sequence). CDR3 length: 14 residues. Trimming took 3 bases from V and 7 from J, leaving 13 bases between them. Here the CDR3 DNA reads TGTGCCAGCAGTTTCGGGGGGGCTCGACAGCCCCAGCATTTT. The encoded protein is CASSFGGARQPQHF.

V usage is TRBV28 and J usage is TRBJ1-1; perhaps TRBD1 as D (5 bases). This CDR3 has 13 residues. Germline V CDR1 and CDR2: MDHEN, SYDVKM. Trimming took 0 bases from V and 7 from J, leaving 9 bases between them. The CDR3 DNA reads as TGTGCCAGCAGTTTATGGGGGCTGGGTGAAGCTTTCTTT. The encoded protein is CASSLWGLGEAFF.

This clone was observed once. CDR3 protein: CAWSANEQFF. Written as DNA, the CDR3 is TGTGCCTGGAGTGCCAATGAGCAGTTCTTC. V and J are TRBV30 and TRBJ2-1; D not resolved. V was clipped by 1 base and J by 6 bases, with 1 base between them. This CDR3 spans 10 amino acids. The germline gives CDR1 GTSNPN, CDR2 SVGIG (reference sequence).